This entry lists 4 T cell receptor beta chains sequenced from one sample in a study of blood T cell repertoires in COVID-19. This table comes from immunoSEQ multiplex PCR, and its TCRdb copy is limited to in-frame clones, with some not included. The data show 200,000 to 250,000 clones, with 70% to 90% seen just once and 1.5% held by the top ten. Sequencing was carried out using peripheral blood. These receptors were obtained from a man aged 18 to 35 with active or convalescent COVID-19.

The rearrangement links TRBV18 to TRBJ1-5; a weak D match, TRBD1 (5 bases). The CDR3 extends over 15 amino acids. V lost 1 base, J lost 2 bases, and 9 bases lay in between. Germline loops: CDR1 KGHSH, CDR2 LQKENI. CDR3 coding DNA: TGTGCCAGCTCACCACAAAAACAGGGCAATCAGCCCCAGCATTTT. Protein: CASSPQKQGNQPQHF.

The count of this clone is one. This chain connects TRBV7-9 to TRBJ2-5; 12 positions agree with TRBD2. The germline V gene has CDR1 SEHNR and CDR2 FQNEAQ (reference sequence). CDR3 size: 14 residues. J was trimmed by 2 bases and V by 8 bases; bases with no gene match: 3. CDR3 bases: TGTGCCAGCTCGGGGACTAGCGGGCAAGAGACCCAGTACTTC. It yields the protein CASSGTSGQETQYF.

The CDR3 sequence: CASRPRGPQGNTEAFF. The DNA for the CDR3 is TGTGCCAGCAGACCCAGGGGGCCTCAAGGGAACACTGAAGCTTTCTTT. The chain carries TRBV2 and TRBJ1-1, with 8 positions matching TRBD1. This CDR3 spans 16 amino acids. V was pared by 6 bases and J by 1 base, with 10 bases of the junction left unmatched. The V gene's germline CDR1 is SNHLY and CDR2 FYNNEI.

This clone was recorded at least ten times. The CDR3 coding sequence is TGTGCCAGCAGCCCGCGACAGGGGGTATTGAGGAACACTGAAGCTTTCTTT. Protein product: CASSPRQGVLRNTEAFF. The chain uses TRBV7-2 and TRBJ1-1, with 9 positions matching TRBD1. CDR1 and CDR2 (germline): SGHTA, FQGNSA. After removal of 5 bases from V and 1 base from J, the junction contained 11 bases not matched to a gene. The CDR3 is made up of 17 amino acids.